This passage covers 15 T cell receptor beta chains from one sample sequenced in a study of metastatic and nonmetastatic thyroid tumors. TCRdb recomputed clones from the PCR reads via MiXCR. The sample gives 49,000 or so clones, around a quarter of which show up once; about 3.3% is in the top ten. All patients reached thyroid surgery having received no treatment beforehand. What was sequenced was blood. These receptors were collected from a male donor with papillary thyroid cancer or a benign thyroid nodule (not recorded which). Some clones in this sample may be carry-over from other donors' samples.

This clone has a count of ten or more. V gene TRBV5-1 combines with J gene TRBJ1-1, with 7 bases identical to TRBD1. Trimming at V came to 5 bases and at J to 6 bases, leaving 10 bases not matched to a gene. Germline CDR1 reads SGHRS; CDR2 reads YFSETQ. This CDR3 region has 14 residues. CDR3 amino acids: CASRFNAGGPEAFF. In DNA, the CDR3 is TGCGCCAGCAGGTTTAACGCAGGGGGTCCTGAAGCTTTCTTT. The full variable domain, its missing parts supplied by reference TRBV5-1 and TRBJ1-1, is KAGVTQTPRYLIKTRGQQVTLSCSPISGHRSVSWYQQTPGQGLQFLFEYFSETQRNKGNFPGRFSGRQFSNSRSEMNVSTLELGDSALYLCASRFNAGGPEAFFGQGTRLTVV.

This clone occurred many times. This chain links TRBV29-1 with TRBJ1-1, with D unresolved. Germline V gives CDR1 SQVTM, CDR2 ANQGSEA. Trimming removed 0 bases at V and 8 bases at J, with 4 bases between. This CDR3 has 10 residues. CDR3 DNA: TGCAGCGTTGAAGATCCCGAAGCTTTCTTT. Translation: CSVEDPEAFF.

V usage is TRBV11-1 and J usage is TRBJ1-5; TRBD1 agrees at 9 bases. CDR3 size: 14 residues. The germline V gene encodes CDR1 SGHAT and CDR2 FQDESV (reference sequence). Unmatched junction bases numbered 5, after V lost 5 bases and J lost 6 bases. CDR3 region: CASSGTGNRQPQHF. DNA of the CDR3: TGTGCCAGCAGCGGGACAGGGAATCGTCAGCCCCAGCATTTT. Variable domain in full (rest from reference TRBV11-1 and TRBJ1-5): EAEVAQSPRYKITEKSQAVAFWCDPISGHATLYWYRQILGQGPELLVQFQDESVVDDSQLPKDRFSAERLKGVDSTLKIQPAELGDSAMYLCASSGTGNRQPQHFGDGTRLSIL.

The chain uses TRBV6-1 and TRBJ2-7, with D possibly being TRBD2 (5 bases). V gave up 7 bases and J gave up 4 bases, with 14 bases separating them. This CDR3 spans 13 amino acids. Germline V CDR1 and CDR2: MNHNS, SASEGT. The CDR3 protein is CASTLSGSYEQYF. The CDR3 nucleotides read TGTGCCAGCACCCTCTCGGGGAGTTACGAGCAGTACTTC.

This clone was seen at least ten times. This chain connects TRBV2 to TRBJ2-2, with D possibly matching TRBD2 (5 bases). Looked up from germline, CDR1 is SNHLY and CDR2 is FYNNEI. V shed 0 bases and J shed 6 bases, with 8 bases lying between them. The CDR3 is made up of 14 amino acids. This CDR3 is CASSEARVSGELFF. The CDR3 DNA sequence: TGTGCCAGCAGTGAAGCGAGGGTTTCCGGGGAGCTGTTTTTT.

V usage is TRBV6-1 and J usage is TRBJ1-6; TRBD1 aligns across 9 bases. V dropped 3 bases and J dropped 7; count of bases not matched to a gene: 4. This CDR3 has 15 amino acids. Germline V lookup: CDR1 MNHNS, CDR2 SASEGT. The chain's CDR3 is CASSEGTGTNSPLHF. CDR3 DNA sequence: TGTGCCAGCAGTGAGGGGACAGGGACGAATTCACCCCTCCACTTT.

By share, this clone counts as medium-sized (0.01 to 0.1%). The gene calls are TRBV7-8 and TRBJ1-2; no firm D call. V lost 1 base, J lost 7 bases, and 16 bases lay in between. The CDR3 sequence is 15 residues long. Per germline, CDR1 SGHVS and CDR2 FQNEAQ. The CDR3 loop is CASSLDNAEASGYTF. The CDR3 DNA reads TGTGCCAGCAGCTTAGACAACGCCGAGGCGAGTGGCTACACCTTC. Looking up the rest from reference TRBV7-8 and TRBJ1-2 gives the full variable domain: GAGVSQSPRYKVAKRGQDVALRCDPISGHVSLFWYQQALGQGPEFLTYFQNEAQLDKSGLPSDRFFAERPEGSVSTLKIQRTQQEDSAVYLCASSLDNAEASGYTFGSGTRLTVV.

V and J are TRBV30 and TRBJ1-5; unclear D gene. Germline V gene data show CDR1 as GTSNPN and CDR2 as SVGIG (reference sequence). The V and J ends lost 2 bases and 5 bases respectively, with 16 bases between them. CDR3 length: 15 residues. In DNA, the CDR3 is TGTGCCTGGAGTACGAGGGCCCCATACCATCAGCCCCAGCATTTT. Translated, it gives CAWSTRAPYHQPQHF. Combining the CDR3 with reference TRBV30 and TRBJ1-5 gives the whole variable domain SQTIHQWPATLVQPVGSPLSLECTVEGTSNPNLYWYRQAAGRGLQLLFYSVGIGQISSEVPQNLSASRPQDRQFILSSKKLLLSDSGFYLCAWSTRAPYHQPQHFGDGTRLSIL.

In this sample, this clone turned up a few times. The genes are TRBV6-2 or TRBV6-3 and TRBJ2-7; D is unclear. Germline CDR1 and CDR2: MNHEY and SVGEGT. Trimming cost V 5 bases and J 11 bases, with 19 bases left between them. This CDR3 contains 13 residues. The CDR3 reads CASSPPAWYVEYF. The CDR3 nucleotides read TGTGCCAGCAGTCCACCTGCATGGTATGTAGAGTACTTC.

The chain carries TRBV27 and TRBJ2-7; TRBD1 aligns across 7 bases. This CDR3 is 15 amino acids long. CDR1 and CDR2 (germline): MNHEY, SMNVEV (reference sequence). V was pared by 1 base and J by 7 bases, with 10 bases of the junction left unmatched. CDR3 loop: CASSLWGTALEEQYF. CDR3 in DNA: TGTGCCAGCAGTTTATGGGGGACAGCCCTTGAAGAGCAGTACTTC.

A few counts support this clone. The V call is TRBV28, the J call TRBJ1-3; possibly TRBD1 for D (5 bases). This CDR3 region has 17 residues. CDR1 is MDHEN and CDR2 is SYDVKM in the germline V gene. V dropped 5 bases and J dropped 4 bases, with 21 bases sitting between them. The CDR3 bases are TGTGCCAGCAGTCCTCCCGGGGCAGATGGGCCAGGAAACACCATATATTTT. Its protein is CASSPPGADGPGNTIYF.

J is TRBJ1-4 and V is TRBV7-9, with D tentatively TRBD1 (5 bases). The CDR3 is 14 amino acids. V lost 2 bases and J 6 bases, leaving 10 bases between the germline ends. Per germline, CDR1 SEHNR and CDR2 FQNEAQ (reference sequence). In nucleotides, the CDR3 is TGTGCCAGCAGCTTATTAGGGACGTATGAAAAACTGTTTTTT. It translates to CASSLLGTYEKLFF.

In this sample, this clone turned up many times. V gene TRBV3-1 combines with J gene TRBJ2-3, with a weak D call TRBD1 (7 bases). The CDR3 is 16 amino acids. The V gene's germline CDR1 is LGHDT and CDR2 YNNKEL (reference sequence). Trimming removed 0 bases from V and 4 bases from J, with 14 bases in between. The CDR3 is CASSQDPGGTADTQYF. CDR3 coding DNA: TGTGCCAGCAGCCAAGATCCAGGCGGGACAGCAGATACGCAGTATTTT.

This clone was recorded at least ten times. The genes are TRBV7-8 and TRBJ2-1; D not resolved. Germline V lookup: CDR1 SGHVS, CDR2 FQNEAQ. The CDR3 is 15 amino acids. Trimming pared 5 bases from V and 0 bases from J, leaving 11 bases between. The CDR3 sequence: CASSHPDHSYNEQFF. Here the CDR3 DNA reads TGTGCCAGCAGCCATCCCGACCACTCCTACAATGAGCAGTTCTTC.

V usage is TRBV20-1 and J usage is TRBJ2-1, with D possibly TRBD1 on 6 matching bases. Germline V gives CDR1 DFQATT, CDR2 SNEGSKA (reference sequence). With 1 base removed from V and 4 bases from J, the gap between germline ends came to 8 bases. The CDR3 spans 13 residues. This chain's CDR3 is CSARGTVYNEQFF. The DNA for the CDR3 is TGCAGTGCTAGAGGGACAGTATACAATGAGCAGTTCTTC.